These T cell receptor beta chains were read from a single sample in a study of cytomegalovirus exposure and HLA in healthy donors. Measured with immunoSEQ multiplex PCR; TCRdb has only the in-frame clones, and not every one. This table holds 120,000 or so clones, 83% found once. Sequencing was done on a sample of PBMCs. The receptor source for this set is a woman aged 40 to 55 in good health and CMV-seropositive. The conserved cysteine and the conserved F or W are not part of the CDR3 here. The D gene is left open where the match is weak.

CDR3aa,v_gene,d_gene,j_gene
ASSTPETGSDTQY,TRBV6-6,TRBD1,TRBJ2-3
ASSPPFWGFPEGDTQY,TRBV7-9,.,TRBJ2-5
ASSLQGGSGNTIY,TRBV27,.,TRBJ1-3
ASSFPRGGTSSDNEQF,TRBV28,.,TRBJ2-1
ASSFPPGQGTDTQY,TRBV27,TRBD1,TRBJ2-3
ASSPYGGRAFNEQF,TRBV9,TRBD2,TRBJ2-1
ASSLTTGEAF,TRBV28,.,TRBJ1-1
ASSWRQGTEAF,TRBV11-2,TRBD1,TRBJ1-1
ASSVGGTQETQY,TRBV9,.,TRBJ2-5
ASRRGGSPYEQY,TRBV11-2,.,TRBJ2-7
ASSLEGLRQKSTDTQY,TRBV11-3,.,TRBJ2-3
ASSYGLAGNTGELF,TRBV6-6,TRBD2,TRBJ2-2
ASRAGTSTDEQY,TRBV7-2,TRBD2,TRBJ2-7
ASSYSRGNTEAF,TRBV6-5,.,TRBJ1-1
ASSYDLPSGSDEQF,TRBV6-5,TRBD2,TRBJ2-1
ASSPDGQGAGGYT,TRBV7-9,TRBD1,TRBJ1-2
ASREYLTNEKLF,TRBV2,.,TRBJ1-4
ASTRTGANYNSPLH,TRBV28,TRBD1,TRBJ1-6
ASSAGTSVYNEQF,TRBV7-7,TRBD2,TRBJ2-1
ASRVPGQAY,TRBV6-1,TRBD1,TRBJ2-5
ATSRERTRTYEQY,TRBV15,TRBD2,TRBJ2-7
ASSLLAGGVYEQY,TRBV7-9,TRBD2,TRBJ2-7
ASSYGQGAEGYT,TRBV6-6,TRBD1,TRBJ1-2
AISQDRMGYGYT,TRBV10-3,TRBD1,TRBJ1-2
TSSQKNRGGKDTEAF,TRBV1,.,TRBJ1-1
ASSTRDRHTEAF,TRBV7-8,.,TRBJ1-1
AIRGLADPNNEQF,TRBV10-3,TRBD2,TRBJ2-1
ASSIRGQGGHQPQH,TRBV19,TRBD1,TRBJ1-5
ASSPSKDTQY,TRBV18,.,TRBJ2-3
ASSSQEREFHEQY,TRBV9,TRBD2,TRBJ2-7
ASSLGGDGELF,TRBV7-9,.,TRBJ2-2
ASSPGRGDPF,TRBV27,.,TRBJ1-1
ASSPRGGYGYT,TRBV7-3,.,TRBJ1-2
ASSQDRLRDYTEAF,TRBV4-1,.,TRBJ1-1
ASSPAGLPRTDTQY,TRBV7-9,.,TRBJ2-3
AISESEGQHQETQY,TRBV10-3,TRBD1,TRBJ2-5
ASSYFQGNSGNTIY,TRBV5-8,.,TRBJ1-3
ASSLSSGSLEQF,TRBV7-3,TRBD2,TRBJ2-1
ASSRTRAGVQNEQF,TRBV7-8,TRBD2,TRBJ2-1
ASVSRDSTSGANVLT,TRBV21-1,.,TRBJ2-6
ASSDWRESGKNIQY,TRBV10-2,TRBD2,TRBJ2-4
ASSQDRNSYEQY,TRBV7-2,TRBD1,TRBJ2-7
ASSQDETAQETQY,TRBV4-3,.,TRBJ2-5
ASSPSYRQHEKLF,TRBV27,.,TRBJ1-4
ASSPDMQGEAF,TRBV6-6,.,TRBJ1-1
ASSPADFTDTQY,TRBV9,.,TRBJ2-3
ASARGGVSGANVLT,TRBV2,TRBD2,TRBJ2-6
AWSTSFGNTIY,TRBV30,.,TRBJ1-3
ASSIRDLNYEQY,TRBV19,.,TRBJ2-7
VSMRGQASYEQY,TRBV6-6,TRBD1,TRBJ2-7
ASSSRDSSYEQY,TRBV6-6,.,TRBJ2-7
ASAGNIQY,TRBV2,.,TRBJ2-4
ASSKVGPSGNTIY,TRBV21-1,.,TRBJ1-3
AISEWTRNRQNNEQF,TRBV10-3,TRBD2,TRBJ2-1
ASSYGDRPLDTQY,TRBV6-5,TRBD1,TRBJ2-3
AISSGTSGFYEQY,TRBV10-3,TRBD2,TRBJ2-7
AWSVSGEQY,TRBV30,.,TRBJ2-7
ASSYSTDEKLF,TRBV6-5,.,TRBJ1-4
ASSYVVADYNEQF,TRBV6-5,.,TRBJ2-1